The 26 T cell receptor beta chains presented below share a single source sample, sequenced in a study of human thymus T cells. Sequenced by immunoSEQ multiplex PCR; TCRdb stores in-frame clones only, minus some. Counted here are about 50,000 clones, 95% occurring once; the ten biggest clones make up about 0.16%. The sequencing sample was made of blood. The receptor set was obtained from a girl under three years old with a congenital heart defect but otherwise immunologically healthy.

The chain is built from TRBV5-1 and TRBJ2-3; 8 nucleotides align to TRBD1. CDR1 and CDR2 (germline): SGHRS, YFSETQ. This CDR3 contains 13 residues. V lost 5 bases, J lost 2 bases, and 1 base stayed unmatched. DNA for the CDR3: TGCGCCAGCAGGACAGGGGACACAGATACGCAGTATTTT. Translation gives CASRTGDTDTQYF.

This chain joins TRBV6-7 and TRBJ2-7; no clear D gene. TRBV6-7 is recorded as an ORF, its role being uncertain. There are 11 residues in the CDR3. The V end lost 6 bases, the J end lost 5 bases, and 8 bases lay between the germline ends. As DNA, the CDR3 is TGTGCCAGCAGGGGAATCCACGAGCAGTACTTC. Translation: CASRGIHEQYF.

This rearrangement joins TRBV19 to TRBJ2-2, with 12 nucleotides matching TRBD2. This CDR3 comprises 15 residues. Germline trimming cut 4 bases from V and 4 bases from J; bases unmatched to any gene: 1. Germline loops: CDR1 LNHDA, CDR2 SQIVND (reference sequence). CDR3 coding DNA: TGTGCCAGTAGTAAGACTAGCGGGAGCACCGGGGAGCTGTTTTTT. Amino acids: CASSKTSGSTGELFF.

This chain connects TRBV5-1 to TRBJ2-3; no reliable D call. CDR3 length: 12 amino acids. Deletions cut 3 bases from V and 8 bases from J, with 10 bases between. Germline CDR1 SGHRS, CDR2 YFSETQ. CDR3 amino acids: CASSSERTTQYF. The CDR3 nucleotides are TGCGCCAGCAGCTCCGAACGGACTACGCAGTATTTT.

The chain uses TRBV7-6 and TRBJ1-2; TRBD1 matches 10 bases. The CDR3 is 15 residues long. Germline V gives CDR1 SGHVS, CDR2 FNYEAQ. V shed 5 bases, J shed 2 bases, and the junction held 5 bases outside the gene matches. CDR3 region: CASSPPGQGNYGYTF. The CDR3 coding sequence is TGTGCCAGCAGCCCTCCGGGACAGGGGAACTATGGCTACACCTTC.

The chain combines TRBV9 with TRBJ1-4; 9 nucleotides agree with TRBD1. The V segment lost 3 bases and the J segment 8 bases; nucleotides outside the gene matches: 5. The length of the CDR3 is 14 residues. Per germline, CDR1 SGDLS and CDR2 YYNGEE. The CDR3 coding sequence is TGTGCCAGCAGCGCGGGACAGGGCGGGGAAAAACTGTTTTTT. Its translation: CASSAGQGGEKLFF.

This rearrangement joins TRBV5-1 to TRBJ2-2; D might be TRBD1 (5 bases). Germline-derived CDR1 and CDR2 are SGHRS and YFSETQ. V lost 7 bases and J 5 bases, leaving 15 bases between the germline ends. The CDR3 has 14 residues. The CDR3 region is CASYHQGGTGELFF. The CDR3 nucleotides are TGCGCCAGCTACCATCAGGGCGGAACCGGGGAGCTGTTTTTT.

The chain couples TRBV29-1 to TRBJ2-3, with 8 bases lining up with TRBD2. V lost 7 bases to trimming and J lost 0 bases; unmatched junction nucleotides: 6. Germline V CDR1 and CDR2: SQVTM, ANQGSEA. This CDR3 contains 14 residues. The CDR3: CSAHSGASTDTQYF. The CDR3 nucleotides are TGCAGCGCTCATAGCGGGGCTAGCACAGATACGCAGTATTTT.

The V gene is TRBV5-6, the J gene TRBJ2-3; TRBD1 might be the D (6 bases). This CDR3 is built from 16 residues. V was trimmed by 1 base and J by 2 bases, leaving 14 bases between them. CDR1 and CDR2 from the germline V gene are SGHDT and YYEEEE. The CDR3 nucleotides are TGTGCCAGCAGCTTGATAACAGGGACACACACAGATACGCAGTATTTT. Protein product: CASSLITGTHTDTQYF.

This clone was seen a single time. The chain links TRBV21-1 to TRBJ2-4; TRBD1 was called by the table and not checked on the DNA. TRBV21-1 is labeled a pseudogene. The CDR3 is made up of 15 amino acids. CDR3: CASSKKMDRKNIQYF. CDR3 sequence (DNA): TGTGCCAGCAGCAAAAAAATGGACAGAAAAAACATTCAGTACTTC.

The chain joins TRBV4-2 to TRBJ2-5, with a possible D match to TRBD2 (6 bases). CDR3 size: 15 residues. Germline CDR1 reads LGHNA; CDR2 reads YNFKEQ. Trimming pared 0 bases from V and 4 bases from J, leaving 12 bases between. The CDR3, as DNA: TGTGCCAGCAGCCAAGAACTAGCTGTCCGAGAGACCCAGTACTTC. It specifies CASSQELAVRETQYF.

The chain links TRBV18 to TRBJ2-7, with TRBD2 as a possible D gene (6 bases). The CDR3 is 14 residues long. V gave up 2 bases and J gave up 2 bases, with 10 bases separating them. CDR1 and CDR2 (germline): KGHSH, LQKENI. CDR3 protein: CASSPARDAYEQYF. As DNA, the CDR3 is TGTGCCAGCTCACCAGCGCGGGACGCCTACGAGCAGTACTTC.

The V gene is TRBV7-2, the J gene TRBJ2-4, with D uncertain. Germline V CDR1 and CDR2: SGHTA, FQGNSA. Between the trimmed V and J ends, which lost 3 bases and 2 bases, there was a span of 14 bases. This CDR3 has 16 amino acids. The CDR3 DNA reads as TGTGCCAGCAGCTTTATTTTCTCGCCTCCCAAAAACATTCAGTACTTC. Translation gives CASSFIFSPPKNIQYF.

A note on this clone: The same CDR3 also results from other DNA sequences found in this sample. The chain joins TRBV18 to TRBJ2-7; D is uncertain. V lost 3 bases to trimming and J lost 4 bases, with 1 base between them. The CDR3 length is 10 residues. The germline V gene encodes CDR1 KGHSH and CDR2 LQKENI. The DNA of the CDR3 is TGTGCCAGCTCACCGTACGAGCAGTACTTC. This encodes CASSPYEQYF.

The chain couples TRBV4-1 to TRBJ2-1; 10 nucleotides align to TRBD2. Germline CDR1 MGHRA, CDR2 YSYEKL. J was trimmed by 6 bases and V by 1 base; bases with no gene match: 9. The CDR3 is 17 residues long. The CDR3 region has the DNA TGCGCCAGCAGCCAAGTAGGTCTAGCGGGAGCCTCCAATGAGCAGTTCTTC. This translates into CASSQVGLAGASNEQFF.

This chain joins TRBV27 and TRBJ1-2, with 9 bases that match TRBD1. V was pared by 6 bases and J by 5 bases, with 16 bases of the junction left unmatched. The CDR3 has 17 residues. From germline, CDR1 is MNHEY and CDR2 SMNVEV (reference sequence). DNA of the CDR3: TGTGCCAGCAGCGAACTCGTCCCGGGACAGGGTGCGTATGGCTACACCTTC. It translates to CASSELVPGQGAYGYTF.

The DNA of the CDR3 is TGCGCCAGCAGCCAAGGCCCAGGGGGGCAAGAGACCCAGTACTTC. This sequence encodes CASSQGPGGQETQYF. The V call is TRBV4-3, the J call TRBJ2-5; perhaps TRBD1 as D (7 bases). Germline CDR1 LGHNA, CDR2 YSLEER. V was shortened by 1 base and J by 2 bases, with 11 bases between the two germline ends. This CDR3 comprises 15 residues.

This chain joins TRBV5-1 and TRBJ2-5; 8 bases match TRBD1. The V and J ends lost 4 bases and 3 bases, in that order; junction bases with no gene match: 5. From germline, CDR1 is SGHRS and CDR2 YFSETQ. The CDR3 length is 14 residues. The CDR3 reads CASSQGALKETQYF. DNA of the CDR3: TGCGCCAGCAGCCAGGGGGCGCTCAAAGAGACCCAGTACTTC.

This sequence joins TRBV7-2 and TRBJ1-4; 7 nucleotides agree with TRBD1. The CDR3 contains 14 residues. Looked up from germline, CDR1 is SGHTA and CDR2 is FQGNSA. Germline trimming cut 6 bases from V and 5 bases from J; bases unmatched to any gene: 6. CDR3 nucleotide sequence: TGTGCCAGCAGAAGGACAGGACAGAATGAAAAACTGTTTTTT. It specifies CASRRTGQNEKLFF.

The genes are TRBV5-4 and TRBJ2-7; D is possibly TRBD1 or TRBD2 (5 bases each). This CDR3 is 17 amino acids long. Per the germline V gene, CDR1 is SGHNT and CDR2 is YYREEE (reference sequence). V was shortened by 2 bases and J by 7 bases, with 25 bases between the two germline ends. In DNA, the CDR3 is TGTGCCAGCAGCTTTGGACCACGGACAAGGGGAGAAGGGGAGCAGTACTTC. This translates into CASSFGPRTRGEGEQYF.

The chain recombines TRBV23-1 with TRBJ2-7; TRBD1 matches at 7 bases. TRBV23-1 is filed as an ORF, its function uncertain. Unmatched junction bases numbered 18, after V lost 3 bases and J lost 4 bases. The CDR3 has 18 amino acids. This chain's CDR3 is CASSHFGGQGEKSYEQYF. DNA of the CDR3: TGCGCCAGCAGTCATTTTGGTGGGCAGGGGGAAAAATCTTACGAGCAGTACTTC.

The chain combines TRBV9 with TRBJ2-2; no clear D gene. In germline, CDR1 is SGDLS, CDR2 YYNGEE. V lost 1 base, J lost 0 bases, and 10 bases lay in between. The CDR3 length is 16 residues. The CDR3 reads CASSVLDHANTGELFF. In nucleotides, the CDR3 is TGTGCCAGCAGCGTACTGGACCACGCGAACACCGGGGAGCTGTTTTTT.

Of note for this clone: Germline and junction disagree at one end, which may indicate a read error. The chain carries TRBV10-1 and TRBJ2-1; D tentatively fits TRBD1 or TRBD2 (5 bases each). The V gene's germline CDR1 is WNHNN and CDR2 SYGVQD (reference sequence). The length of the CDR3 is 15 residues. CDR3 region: CASSERGLRYNEQFF. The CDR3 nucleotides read TGCGCCAGTAGTGAGAGGGGCTTACGTTACAATGAGCAGTTCTTC.

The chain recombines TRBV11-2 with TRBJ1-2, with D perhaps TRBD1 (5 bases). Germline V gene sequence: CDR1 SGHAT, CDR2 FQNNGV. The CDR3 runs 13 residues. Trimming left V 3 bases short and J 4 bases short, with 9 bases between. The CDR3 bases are TGTGCCAGCAGCTTCAGGGAAAGCTATGGCTACACCTTC. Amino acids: CASSFRESYGYTF.

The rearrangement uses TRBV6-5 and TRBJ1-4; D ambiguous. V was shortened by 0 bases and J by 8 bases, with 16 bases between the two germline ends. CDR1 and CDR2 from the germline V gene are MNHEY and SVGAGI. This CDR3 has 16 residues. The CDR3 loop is CASSYSMNVVSEKLFF. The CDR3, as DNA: TGTGCCAGCAGTTACTCGATGAACGTGGTTTCGGAAAAACTGTTTTTT.

The CDR3 sequence: CASSSRQGVGDHIPTGELFF. The CDR3 bases are TGTGCCAGCAGTTCTAGACAGGGGGTCGGGGACCATATTCCAACCGGGGAGCTGTTTTTT. V usage is TRBV27 and J usage is TRBJ2-2, with 9 bases that match TRBD1. The CDR3 covers 20 residues. V trimming: 4 bases; J trimming: 5 bases; junction bases outside the gene matches: 20. Germline V gives CDR1 MNHEY, CDR2 SMNVEV (reference sequence).